These 26 T cell receptor beta chains originate from one sample sequenced in a study of shared T cell receptors in the human thymus. Repertoires were generated with immunoSEQ multiplex PCR, while TCRdb's copy carries only in-frame clones and drops some. Seen here are roughly 710,000 clones, 80% to 90% observed once, and the top ten hold roughly 0.01%. This sample was shared with a second study, whose subject was human thymus T cells.

Sequenced input: thymocytes. These receptors were obtained from a girl less than two years old with a congenital heart defect.

The V call is TRBV27, the J call TRBJ1-3; possible D gene TRBD1, 6 bases. The CDR3 loop spans 14 amino acids. Per the germline V gene, CDR1 is MNHEY and CDR2 is SMNVEV (reference sequence). Trimming took 6 bases from V and 0 from J, leaving 9 bases between them. CDR3 DNA sequence: TGTGCCAGCAGACAGGGCGGCTCTGGAAACACCATATATTTT. It codes for CASRQGGSGNTIYF.

This clone was seen a single time. The V gene is TRBV14, the J gene TRBJ2-7, with TRBD1 matching over 7 bases. The V and J ends lost 4 bases and 3 bases, in that order; junction bases with no gene match: 6. This CDR3 has 14 amino acids. Germline assignment: CDR1 SGHDN and CDR2 FVKESK. The CDR3 region is CASSLYRDSYEQYF. The CDR3 DNA is TGTGCCAGCAGCCTATACCGGGACAGCTACGAGCAGTACTTC.

Only a few counts were recorded for this clone. The V gene is TRBV14, the J gene TRBJ2-7; D is ambiguous. CDR3 length: 16 residues. The V and J ends lost 0 bases and 0 bases respectively, with 12 bases between them. Per the germline V gene, CDR1 is SGHDN and CDR2 is FVKESK. CDR3 coding DNA: TGTGCCAGCAGCCAAGATAACCCAGGAACCTCCTACGAGCAGTACTTC. Amino acids: CASSQDNPGTSYEQYF.

In its sample, this clone was seen a few times. The chain joins TRBV7-6 to TRBJ1-2; 9 bases are a match to TRBD1. Germline V gene lookup returns CDR1 SGHVS and CDR2 FNYEAQ. J gave up 2 bases and V 1 base, and 23 bases lay outside the gene matches. The CDR3 extends over 22 amino acids. CDR3 loop: CASSLGEPGQGGFKTKNYGYTF. The DNA of the CDR3 is TGTGCCAGCAGCTTAGGCGAGCCGGGACAGGGAGGGTTTAAAACCAAGAACTATGGCTACACCTTC.

This sequence joins TRBV5-6 and TRBJ2-2, with 8 bases that match TRBD2. Germline V gene sequence: CDR1 SGHDT, CDR2 YYEEEE. The CDR3 is made up of 16 amino acids. J lost 5 bases, V lost 4 bases, and 10 bases had no gene match. CDR3 protein: CASSPPRGGRTGELFF. CDR3 coding DNA: TGTGCCAGCAGCCCCCCTCGGGGGGGGCGGACCGGGGAGCTGTTTTTT.

The gene calls are TRBV10-3 and TRBJ1-2; the D gene is possibly TRBD1 (6 bases). The CDR3 runs 20 residues. CDR1 is ENHRY and CDR2 is SYGVKD in the germline V gene. V lost 3 bases and J 1 base, leaving 27 bases between the germline ends. The CDR3 coding sequence is TGTGCCATCAGTGACCTGAAGTTACAGGGCCGGAGTATAAATAACTATGGCTACACCTTC. Residues: CAISDLKLQGRSINNYGYTF.

The rearrangement links TRBV7-3 to TRBJ2-3, with D unclear. This CDR3 region has 14 residues. V shed 2 bases and J shed 4 bases, with 10 bases lying between them. Germline lookup yields CDR1 SGHTA and CDR2 FQGTGA. CDR3 bases: TGTGCCAGCAGCTTAGGTGCAGGCTCAGATACGCAGTATTTT. Amino acid sequence: CASSLGAGSDTQYF.

The chain has TRBV9 and TRBJ1-1; possible D gene TRBD1, 5 bases. Trimming removed 0 bases from V and 5 bases from J, with 20 bases in between. CDR3 length equals 17 residues. From germline, CDR1 is SGDLS and CDR2 YYNGEE. For the CDR3, the DNA is TGTGCCAGCAGCGTAGCGGATCAGGGCCCTAGGCAGACTGAAGCTTTCTTT. It encodes CASSVADQGPRQTEAFF.

The CDR3 spells CASSLVRTSGGDEQYF. In nucleotides, the CDR3 is TGTGCCAGCAGCTTAGTTCGGACTAGCGGGGGGGACGAGCAGTACTTC. The chain carries TRBV11-2 and TRBJ2-7, with 15 nucleotides matching TRBD2. V was clipped by 1 base and J by 5 bases; unmatched bases: 3. Germline CDR1 reads SGHAT; CDR2 reads FQNNGV. This CDR3 region has 16 residues.

The chain joins TRBV15 to TRBJ2-2, with 9 bases lining up with TRBD1. The J segment lost 6 bases and the V segment lost 0 bases, leaving 8 bases of the junction unmatched. The germline CDR1 and CDR2 sequences are LNHNV and YYDKDF (reference sequence). This CDR3 has 17 amino acids. For the CDR3, the DNA is TGTGCCACCAGCAGAGATGATAGACAGGGGGTCCCCGGGGAGCTGTTTTTT. Its translation: CATSRDDRQGVPGELFF.

This rearrangement joins TRBV4-3 to TRBJ1-1; TRBD1 agrees at 7 bases. After removal of 1 base from V and 3 bases from J, the junction contained 5 bases not matched to a gene. The CDR3 spans 15 residues. The germline V gene encodes CDR1 LGHNA and CDR2 YSLEER. CDR3 DNA sequence: TGCGCCAGCAGCCAAGCGACAGGGAAGGACACTGAAGCTTTCTTT. This codes for CASSQATGKDTEAFF.

This chain links TRBV5-5 with TRBJ1-2; 8 bases are shared with TRBD1. This CDR3 comprises 15 residues. J lost 7 bases, V lost 3 bases, and 11 bases had no gene match. Germline assignment: CDR1 SGHKS and CDR2 YYEKEE (reference sequence). The chain's CDR3 is CASSYKQGVGGGYTF. CDR3 DNA sequence: TGTGCCAGCAGCTATAAACAGGGGGTAGGAGGTGGCTACACCTTC.

V is TRBV7-8 and J is TRBJ1-1; the D gene is possibly TRBD1 (5 bases). Germline lookup yields CDR1 SGHVS and CDR2 FQNEAQ. This CDR3 spans 15 amino acids. The V and J ends lost 2 bases and 2 bases respectively, with 12 bases between them. CDR3 loop: CASSLWQDINTEAFF. CDR3 bases: TGTGCCAGCAGCTTATGGCAGGACATAAACACTGAAGCTTTCTTT.

This clone has just one count. The genes are TRBV11-2 and TRBJ1-1; no reliable D call. Germline CDR1 and CDR2: SGHAT and FQNNGV. CDR3 size: 15 residues. Trimming cost V 5 bases and J 5 bases, with 18 bases left between them. The CDR3 loop is CASSEHPALRTEAFF. In DNA, the CDR3 is TGTGCCAGCAGCGAACACCCGGCCCTGCGGACTGAAGCTTTCTTT.

The J gene is TRBJ1-5, the V gene TRBV6-1; D is ambiguous. V was shortened by 4 bases and J by 0 bases, with 10 bases between the two germline ends. The V gene's germline CDR1 is MNHNS and CDR2 SASEGT. There are 15 residues in the CDR3. The CDR3 sequence is CASSVGLLSNQPQHF. The CDR3 nucleotides read TGTGCCAGCAGTGTCGGTCTGCTTAGCAATCAGCCCCAGCATTTT.

This chain joins TRBV10-3 and TRBJ2-7; 11 bases are shared with TRBD1. The V gene's germline CDR1 is ENHRY and CDR2 SYGVKD. CDR3 size: 12 residues. J gave up 6 bases and V 8 bases, and 3 bases lay outside the gene matches. This chain's CDR3 is CAIQDRGLEQYF. The CDR3 bases are TGTGCCATCCAGGACAGGGGGCTCGAGCAGTACTTC.

The V and J genes are TRBV21-1 and TRBJ2-7; no DNA check was done on the table's D call, TRBD1. TRBV21-1 is a known pseudogene. CDR3 length: 14 residues. CDR3 sequence (DNA): TGTGCCAGCAGCATTCGGACAGGGGTCCACGAGCAGTACTTC. Encoded protein: CASSIRTGVHEQYF.

This clone has a single count. The gene calls are TRBV27 and TRBJ2-7; 9 bases are a match to TRBD1. The CDR3 contains 18 residues. Germline assignment: CDR1 MNHEY and CDR2 SMNVEV (reference sequence). The V segment lost 7 bases and the J segment 4 bases; nucleotides outside the gene matches: 20. Written as DNA, the CDR3 is TGTGCCAGCACGCCTAACGCCACCGAAAGAGACAGGGGGTACGAGCAGTACTTC. It is translated as CASTPNATERDRGYEQYF.

This chain connects TRBV5-1 to TRBJ1-1; TRBD1 agrees at 8 bases. This CDR3 has 15 amino acids. V lost 2 bases and J lost 1; bases outside the gene matches: 4. From germline, CDR1 is SGHRS and CDR2 YFSETQ. This chain's CDR3 is CASSFIDRGNTEAFF. The CDR3 DNA reads TGCGCCAGCAGCTTTATAGACAGGGGGAACACTGAAGCTTTCTTT.

The chain is built from TRBV29-1 and TRBJ1-1, with 9 bases identical to TRBD1. V lost 2 bases, J lost 4 bases, and 14 bases stayed unmatched. Germline CDR1 reads SQVTM; CDR2 reads ANQGSEA. This CDR3 is 17 amino acids long. CDR3 nucleotide sequence: TGCAGCGTTGAACGTTCCGGGCCGACAGGGGGGAGCACTGAAGCTTTCTTT. Protein: CSVERSGPTGGSTEAFF.

This clone has just one count. The chain employs TRBV5-5 and TRBJ2-7; 9 bases line up with TRBD1. Losses at the gene ends were 3 bases for V and 0 bases for J; bases not matched to a gene: 16. The CDR3 consists of 19 residues. Germline V gene data show CDR1 as SGHKS and CDR2 as YYEKEE (reference sequence). Written as DNA, the CDR3 is TGTGCCAGCAGCTCGGGTCGGGACAGGGATGTTTTAAGCTCCTACGAGCAGTACTTC. Translating it yields CASSSGRDRDVLSSYEQYF.

This rearrangement joins TRBV5-5 to TRBJ2-7, with D perhaps matching TRBD1 (6 bases). The CDR3 extends over 15 amino acids. Trimming removed 3 bases at V and 4 bases at J, with 17 bases between. CDR1 is SGHKS and CDR2 is YYEKEE in the germline V gene (reference sequence). Here the CDR3 reads CASSSGTKRPYEQYF. CDR3 coding DNA: TGTGCCAGCAGCTCCGGGACAAAGCGGCCTTACGAGCAGTACTTC. The full variable domain, its missing parts supplied by reference TRBV5-5 and TRBJ2-7, is DAGVTQSPTHLIKTRGQQVTLRCSPISGHKSVSWYQQVLGQGPQFIFQYYEKEERGRGNFPDRFSARQFPNYSSELNVNALLLGDSALYLCASSSGTKRPYEQYFGPGTRLTVT.

The chain's CDR3 is CASSLQGEAKNIQYF. DNA for the CDR3: TGCGCCAGCAGCCTGCAGGGGGAGGCCAAAAACATTCAGTACTTC. The chain recombines TRBV4-1 with TRBJ2-4; 7 bases are shared with TRBD1. The trim removed 4 bases at V and 1 base at J, leaving 4 bases unmatched. The CDR3 runs 15 residues. Germline assignment: CDR1 MGHRA and CDR2 YSYEKL.

V is TRBV29-1 and J is TRBJ2-7; a weak D match, TRBD2 (6 bases). V lost 8 bases and J 2 bases, leaving 22 bases between the germline ends. Germline V lookup: CDR1 SQVTM, CDR2 ANQGSEA. The CDR3 contains 15 residues. DNA of the CDR3: TGCAGCATCCTAGCTCAGGGAGGCCCTACCTACGAGCAGTACTTC. This codes for CSILAQGGPTYEQYF.

J is TRBJ2-4 and V is TRBV5-1; weak D call: TRBD1 (5 bases). Germline V lookup: CDR1 SGHRS, CDR2 YFSETQ. This CDR3 comprises 20 residues. V lost 3 bases and J lost 8, with 33 bases in between. CDR3 protein: CASSSVHPNASQGSRDIQYF. In DNA form, the CDR3 reads TGCGCCAGCAGCTCGGTCCACCCGAACGCTTCCCAGGGTAGTAGGGACATTCAGTACTTC. Drawing the rest from reference TRBV5-1 and TRBJ2-4, the complete variable domain is KAGVTQTPRYLIKTRGQQVTLSCSPISGHRSVSWYQQTPGQGLQFLFEYFSETQRNKGNFPGRFSGRQFSNSRSEMNVSTLELGDSALYLCASSSVHPNASQGSRDIQYFGAGTRLSVL.

The rearrangement joins TRBV19 to TRBJ2-1, with TRBD2 matching over 7 bases. Germline CDR1 LNHDA, CDR2 SQIVND (reference sequence). V lost 9 bases to trimming and J lost 2 bases; unmatched junction nucleotides: 10. This CDR3 comprises 15 residues. The CDR3 nucleotides read TGTGCCAGCACCTCCCTAGCGGCCCCCTACAATGAGCAGTTCTTC. It encodes CASTSLAAPYNEQFF.